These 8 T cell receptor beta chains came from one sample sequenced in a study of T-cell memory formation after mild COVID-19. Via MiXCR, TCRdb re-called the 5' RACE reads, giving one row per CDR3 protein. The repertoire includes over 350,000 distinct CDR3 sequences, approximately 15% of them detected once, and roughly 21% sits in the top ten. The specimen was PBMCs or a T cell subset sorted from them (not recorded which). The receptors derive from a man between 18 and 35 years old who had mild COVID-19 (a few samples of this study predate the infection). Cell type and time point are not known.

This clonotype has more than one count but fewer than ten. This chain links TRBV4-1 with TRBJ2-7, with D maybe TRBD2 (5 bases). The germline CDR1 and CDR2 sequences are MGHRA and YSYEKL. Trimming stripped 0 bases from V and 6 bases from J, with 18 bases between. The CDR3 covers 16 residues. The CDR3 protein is CASSQDRGRPEGEQYF. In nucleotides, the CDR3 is TGCGCCAGCAGCCAAGATCGAGGGCGGCCTGAGGGCGAGCAGTACTTC.

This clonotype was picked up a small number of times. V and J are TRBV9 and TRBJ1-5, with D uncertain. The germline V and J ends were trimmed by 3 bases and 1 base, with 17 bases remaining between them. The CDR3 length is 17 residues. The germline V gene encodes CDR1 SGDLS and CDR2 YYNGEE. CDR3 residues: CASSADHKVLSNQPQHF. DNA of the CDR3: TGTGCCAGCAGCGCAGACCACAAAGTCTTGAGCAATCAGCCCCAGCATTTT.

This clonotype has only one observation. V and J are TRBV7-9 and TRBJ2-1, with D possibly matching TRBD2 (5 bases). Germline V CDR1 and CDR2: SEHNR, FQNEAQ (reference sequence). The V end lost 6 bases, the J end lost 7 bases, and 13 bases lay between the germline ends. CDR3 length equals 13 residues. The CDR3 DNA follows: TGTGCCAGCAGTTCGAAACCGGGGAATGAGCAGTTCTTC. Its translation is CASSSKPGNEQFF.

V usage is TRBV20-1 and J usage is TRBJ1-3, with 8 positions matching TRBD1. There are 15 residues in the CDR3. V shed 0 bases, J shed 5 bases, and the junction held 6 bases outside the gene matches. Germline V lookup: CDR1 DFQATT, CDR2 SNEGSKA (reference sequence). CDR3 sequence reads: CSARDSGQARNTIYF. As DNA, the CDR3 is TGCAGTGCTAGAGATTCGGGACAGGCGAGAAACACCATATATTTT.

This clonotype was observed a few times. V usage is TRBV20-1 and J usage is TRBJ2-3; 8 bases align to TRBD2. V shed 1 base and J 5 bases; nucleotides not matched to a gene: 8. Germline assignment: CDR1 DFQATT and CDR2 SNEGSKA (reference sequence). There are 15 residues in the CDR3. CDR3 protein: CSARVLGLAGDTQYF. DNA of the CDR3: TGCAGTGCTAGAGTCCTAGGACTAGCAGGAGATACGCAGTATTTT.

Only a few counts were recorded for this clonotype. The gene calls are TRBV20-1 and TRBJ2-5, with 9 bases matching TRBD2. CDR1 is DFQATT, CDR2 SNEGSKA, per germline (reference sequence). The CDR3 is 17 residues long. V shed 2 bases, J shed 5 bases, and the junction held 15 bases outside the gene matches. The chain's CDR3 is CSARSPLAGALRETQYF. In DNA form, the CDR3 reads TGCAGTGCTAGATCCCCTTTAGCGGGGGCCCTCCGGGAGACCCAGTACTTC.

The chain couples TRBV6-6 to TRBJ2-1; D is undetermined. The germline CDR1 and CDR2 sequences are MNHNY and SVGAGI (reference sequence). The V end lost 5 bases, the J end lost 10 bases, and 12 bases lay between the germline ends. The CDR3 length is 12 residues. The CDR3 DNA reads TGTGCCAGCAGTACAGAATCTCGAGAGCAGTTCTTC. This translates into CASSTESREQFF.

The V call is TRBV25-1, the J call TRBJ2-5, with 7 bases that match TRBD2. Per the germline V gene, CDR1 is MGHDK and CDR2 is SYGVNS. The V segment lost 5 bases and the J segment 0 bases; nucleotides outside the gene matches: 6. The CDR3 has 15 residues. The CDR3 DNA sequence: TGTGCCAGCAGTCTAGGCGGGGGATACCAAGAGACCCAGTACTTC. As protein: CASSLGGGYQETQYF.